The 9 T cell receptor beta chains presented below share a single source sample, sequenced in a study of T cells in Graves' hyperthyroidism and ophthalmopathy. Amplification of TCR beta CDR3 regions was performed using RNA transcripts as template. The TCR CDR3 was amplified in a first-round RT-PCR using the HTBI primer set. MiXCR was run by TCRdb on the multiplex PCR reads, yielding one entry per CDR3 protein. Of hundreds of thousands of distinct CDR3 sequences listed, over 40% were seen once; the top ten hold less than 9.5%. The specimen was peripheral blood or thyroid tissue (not recorded which). All receptors derive from an adult man with Graves' disease, either hyperthyroidism or ophthalmopathy (not recorded which).

This chain connects TRBV12-3 or TRBV12-4 to TRBJ1-3, with 9 bases lining up with TRBD1. V dropped 7 bases and J dropped 4; count of bases not matched to a gene: 5. The CDR3 runs 14 residues. This CDR3 reads CASTGQGTGNTIYF. CDR3 coding DNA: TGTGCCAGCACCGGACAGGGGACAGGAAACACCATATATTTT.

In this sample, this clonotype turned up many times. The V and J genes are TRBV7-2 and TRBJ1-1, with 8 bases identical to TRBD1. CDR1 and CDR2 (germline): SGHTA, FQGNSA. The CDR3 contains 14 residues. V dropped 6 bases and J dropped 1; count of bases not matched to a gene: 4. The CDR3 region has the DNA TGTGCCAGCAGACGGGACAGGACGAACACTGAAGCTTTCTTT. It yields the protein CASRRDRTNTEAFF.

This clonotype was counted ten times or more. This rearrangement joins TRBV19 to TRBJ2-5, with D tentatively TRBD2 (6 bases). Trimming shortened V by 3 bases and J by 1 base, and 6 bases separated the two germline ends. The germline V gene encodes CDR1 LNHDA and CDR2 SQIVND (reference sequence). This CDR3 region has 13 residues. CDR3 residues: CASSMGGQETQYF. In DNA form, the CDR3 reads TGTGCCAGTAGTATGGGAGGCCAAGAGACCCAGTACTTC. Together with reference TRBV19 and TRBJ2-5, the CDR3 gives the full variable domain: DGGITQSPKYLFRKEGQNVTLSCEQNLNHDAMYWYRQDPGQGLRLIYYSQIVNDFQKGDIAEGYSVSREKKESFPLTVTSAQKNPTAFYLCASSMGGQETQYFGPGTRLLVL.

V is TRBV7-9 and J is TRBJ2-5, with D tentatively TRBD2 (5 bases). CDR1 is SEHNR and CDR2 is FQNEAQ in the germline V gene (reference sequence). The V end was cut by 0 bases, the J end by 1 base, with 15 bases between. The CDR3 spans 17 residues. The DNA for the CDR3 is TGTGCCAGCAGCTTAGCGCTCCCCGGAACTAGCCAAGAGACCCAGTACTTC. Protein: CASSLALPGTSQETQYF.

This clonotype was found many times. This sequence joins TRBV10-3 and TRBJ1-2, with D possibly TRBD1 on 6 matching bases. Trimming shortened V by 0 bases and J by 5 bases, and 13 bases separated the two germline ends. The CDR3 length is 15 residues. Germline lookup yields CDR1 ENHRY and CDR2 SYGVKD. The chain's CDR3 is CAISESDRLIYGYTF. The CDR3 bases are TGTGCCATCAGTGAGTCGGACAGACTGATTTATGGCTACACCTTC.

This sequence joins TRBV5-6 and TRBJ2-3; 11 positions agree with TRBD2. The CDR3 loop spans 15 amino acids. Per the germline V gene, CDR1 is SGHDT and CDR2 is YYEEEE. J gave up 3 bases and V 4 bases, and 4 bases lay outside the gene matches. CDR3 residues: CASSITSGRTDTQYF. CDR3 nucleotide sequence: TGTGCCAGCAGCATAACTAGCGGGAGAACAGATACGCAGTATTTT.

This clonotype was detected a few times. The chain has TRBV5-1 and TRBJ1-1; D gene unclear. CDR3 length: 13 residues. Germline CDR1 reads SGHRS; CDR2 reads YFSETQ. Trimming removed 0 bases at V and 11 bases at J, with 14 bases between. The DNA of the CDR3 is TGCGCCAGCAGCTTGGAATACCAGCCGTTCGCTTTCTTT. As protein: CASSLEYQPFAFF.

This clonotype turned up a few times. This chain uses TRBV7-9 with TRBJ2-5, with unresolved D. V was shortened by 5 bases and J by 2 bases, with 18 bases between the two germline ends. The CDR3 consists of 16 residues. Germline V gene sequence: CDR1 SEHNR, CDR2 FQNEAQ (reference sequence). The CDR3 DNA reads as TGTGCCAGCAGCCAGGCTGTAACAGCCGTTCAAGAGACCCAGTACTTC. It is translated as CASSQAVTAVQETQYF.

This chain connects TRBV2 to TRBJ1-5; TRBD1 matches 7 bases. There are 14 residues in the CDR3. CDR1 SNHLY and CDR2 FYNNEI come from the germline V gene. V lost 6 bases to trimming and J lost 6 bases; unmatched junction nucleotides: 8. As DNA, the CDR3 is TGTGCCAGCAGCCAAACTACAGGGGCTCAGCCCCAGCATTTT. It is translated as CASSQTTGAQPQHF.